This T cell receptor beta chain was found in a study of T-cell memory formation after mild COVID-19. About the study: There were largely donor-specific TCR clusters.

TCRdb re-derived calls from the 5' RACE reads in MiXCR, one entry per CDR3 protein. The data contain roughly 400,000 distinct CDR3 sequences, more than 15% of them seen just once; the ten biggest clones take up approximately 21%. A remark on this clonotype: The antigen is undetermined.

Whole-study results and caveats: Pre-infection memory contained some responding clones, which suggested that cross-reactive memory had joined.

CDR1 and CDR2 (germline): SGHRS, YFSETQ. This CDR3 spans 15 amino acids. V lost 2 bases and J lost 1, with 9 bases in between. The chain couples TRBV5-1 to TRBJ2-2; no clear D gene. The TCR comes from a man younger than 35 who had mild COVID-19 (a few samples of this study predate the infection). Cell type and time point are not known. Sequencing was carried out using PBMCs or a T cell subset sorted from them (not recorded which). The CDR3 DNA sequence: TGCGCCAGCAGCTTAGACTTACAGAACACCGGGGAGCTGTTTTTT. Protein product: CASSLDLQNTGELFF.